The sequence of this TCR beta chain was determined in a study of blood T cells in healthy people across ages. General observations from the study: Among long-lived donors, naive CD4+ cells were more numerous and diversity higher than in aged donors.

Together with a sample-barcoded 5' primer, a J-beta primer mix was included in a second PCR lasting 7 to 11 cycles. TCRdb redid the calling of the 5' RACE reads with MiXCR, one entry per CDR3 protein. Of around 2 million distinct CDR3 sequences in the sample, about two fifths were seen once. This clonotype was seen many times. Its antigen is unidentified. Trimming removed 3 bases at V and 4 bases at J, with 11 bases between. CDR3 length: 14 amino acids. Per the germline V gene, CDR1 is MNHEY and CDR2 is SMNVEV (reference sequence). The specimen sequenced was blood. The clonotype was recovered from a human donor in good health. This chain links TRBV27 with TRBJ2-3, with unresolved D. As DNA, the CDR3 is TGTGCCAGCAGTTTTGCAGGAAGGCCAGATACGCAGTATTTT. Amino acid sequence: CASSFAGRPDTQYF.